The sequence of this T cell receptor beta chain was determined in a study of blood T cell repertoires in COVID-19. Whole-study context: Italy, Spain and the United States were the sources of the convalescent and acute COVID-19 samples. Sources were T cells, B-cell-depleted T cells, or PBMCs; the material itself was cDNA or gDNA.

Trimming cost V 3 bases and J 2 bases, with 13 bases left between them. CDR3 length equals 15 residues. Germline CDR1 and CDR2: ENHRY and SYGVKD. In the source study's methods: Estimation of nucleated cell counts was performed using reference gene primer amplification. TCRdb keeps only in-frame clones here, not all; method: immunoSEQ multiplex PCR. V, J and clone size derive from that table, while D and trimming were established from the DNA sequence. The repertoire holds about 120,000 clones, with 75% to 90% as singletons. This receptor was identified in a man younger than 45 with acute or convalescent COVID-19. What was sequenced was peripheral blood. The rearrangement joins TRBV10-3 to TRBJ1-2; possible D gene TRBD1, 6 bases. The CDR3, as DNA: TGTGCCATCAGTGACAGGGACAAAGGGAACTATGGCTACACCTTC. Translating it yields CAISDRDKGNYGYTF.